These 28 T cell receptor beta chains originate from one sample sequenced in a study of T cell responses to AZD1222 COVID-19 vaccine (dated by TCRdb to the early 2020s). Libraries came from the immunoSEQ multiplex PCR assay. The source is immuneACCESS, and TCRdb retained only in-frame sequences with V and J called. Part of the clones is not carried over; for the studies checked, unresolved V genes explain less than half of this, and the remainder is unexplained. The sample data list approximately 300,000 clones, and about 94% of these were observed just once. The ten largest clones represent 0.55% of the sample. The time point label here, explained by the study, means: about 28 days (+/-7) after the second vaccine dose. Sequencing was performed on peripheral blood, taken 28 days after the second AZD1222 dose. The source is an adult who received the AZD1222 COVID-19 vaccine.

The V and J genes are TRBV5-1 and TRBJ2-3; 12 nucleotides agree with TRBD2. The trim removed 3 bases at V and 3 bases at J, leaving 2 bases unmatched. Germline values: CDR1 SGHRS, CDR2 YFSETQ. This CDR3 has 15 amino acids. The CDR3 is CASSWTSGATDTQYF. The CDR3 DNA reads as TGCGCCAGCAGCTGGACTAGCGGGGCGACAGATACGCAGTATTTT.

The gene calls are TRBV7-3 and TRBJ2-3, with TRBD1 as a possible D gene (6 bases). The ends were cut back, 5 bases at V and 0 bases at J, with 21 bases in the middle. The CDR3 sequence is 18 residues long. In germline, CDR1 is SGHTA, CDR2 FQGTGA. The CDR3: CASSELARGATSTDTQYF. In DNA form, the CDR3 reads TGTGCCAGCAGCGAATTAGCCAGGGGAGCGACTAGCACAGATACGCAGTATTTT.

The CDR3 protein is CAISESTGVETQYF. As DNA, the CDR3 is TGTGCCATCAGTGAGTCTACAGGGGTGGAGACCCAGTACTTC. This chain joins TRBV10-3 and TRBJ2-5, with 7 bases that match TRBD1. J lost 5 bases, V lost 0 bases, and 3 bases had no gene match. In germline, CDR1 is ENHRY, CDR2 SYGVKD. The length of the CDR3 is 14 residues.

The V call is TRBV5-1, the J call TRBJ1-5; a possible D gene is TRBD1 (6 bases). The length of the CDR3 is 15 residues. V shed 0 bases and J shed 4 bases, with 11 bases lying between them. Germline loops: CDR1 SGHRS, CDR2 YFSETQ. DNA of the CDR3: TGCGCCAGCAGCTTGGGTCAGGGGCTAAATCAGCCCCAGCATTTT. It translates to CASSLGQGLNQPQHF.

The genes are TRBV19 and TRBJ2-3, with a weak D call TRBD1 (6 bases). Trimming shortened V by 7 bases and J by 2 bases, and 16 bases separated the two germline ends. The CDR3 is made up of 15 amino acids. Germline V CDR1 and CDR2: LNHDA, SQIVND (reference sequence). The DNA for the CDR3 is TGTGCCAGTAAGTTACAGGGCCTAATCACAGATACGCAGTATTTT. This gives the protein CASKLQGLITDTQYF.

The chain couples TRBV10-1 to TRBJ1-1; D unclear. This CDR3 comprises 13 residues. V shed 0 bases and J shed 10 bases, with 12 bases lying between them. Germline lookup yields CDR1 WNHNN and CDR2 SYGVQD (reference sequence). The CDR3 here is CASSESDFRRAFF. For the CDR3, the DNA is TGCGCCAGCAGTGAGTCGGATTTTCGCCGAGCTTTCTTT.

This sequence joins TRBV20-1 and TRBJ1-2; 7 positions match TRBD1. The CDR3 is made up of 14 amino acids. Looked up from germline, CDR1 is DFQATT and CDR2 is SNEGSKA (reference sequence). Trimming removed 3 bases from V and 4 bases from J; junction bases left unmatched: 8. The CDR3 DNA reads TGCAGTGCTAGTAGCCAGGGGGTCAGCTATGGCTACACCTTC. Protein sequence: CSASSQGVSYGYTF.

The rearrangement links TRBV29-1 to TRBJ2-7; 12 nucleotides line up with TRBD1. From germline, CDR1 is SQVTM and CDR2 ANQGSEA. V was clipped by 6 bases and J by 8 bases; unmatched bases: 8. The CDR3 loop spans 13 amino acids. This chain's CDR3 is CSVAGTGGVQQYF. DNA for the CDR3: TGCAGCGTAGCCGGGACAGGGGGCGTCCAGCAGTACTTC.

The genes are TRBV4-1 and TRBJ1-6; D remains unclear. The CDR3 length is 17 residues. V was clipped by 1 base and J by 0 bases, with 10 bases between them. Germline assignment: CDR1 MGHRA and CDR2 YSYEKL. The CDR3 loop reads CASSQGEASSYNSPLHF. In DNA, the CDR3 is TGCGCCAGCAGCCAAGGTGAAGCCAGCTCCTATAATTCACCCCTCCACTTT.

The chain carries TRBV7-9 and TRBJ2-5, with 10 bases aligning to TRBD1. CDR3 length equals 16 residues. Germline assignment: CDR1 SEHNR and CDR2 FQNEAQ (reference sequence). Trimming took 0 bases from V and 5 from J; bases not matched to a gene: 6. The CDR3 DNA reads TGTGCCAGCAGCTTAGCCCCGGACAGGGGGTGGGAGACCCAGTACTTC. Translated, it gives CASSLAPDRGWETQYF.

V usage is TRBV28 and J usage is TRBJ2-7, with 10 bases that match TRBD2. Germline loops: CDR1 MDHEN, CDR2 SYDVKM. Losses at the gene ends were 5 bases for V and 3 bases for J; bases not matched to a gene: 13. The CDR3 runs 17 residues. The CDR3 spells CASSTLLAGGGFYEQYF. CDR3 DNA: TGTGCCAGCAGTACGCTATTAGCGGGAGGAGGCTTCTACGAGCAGTACTTC.

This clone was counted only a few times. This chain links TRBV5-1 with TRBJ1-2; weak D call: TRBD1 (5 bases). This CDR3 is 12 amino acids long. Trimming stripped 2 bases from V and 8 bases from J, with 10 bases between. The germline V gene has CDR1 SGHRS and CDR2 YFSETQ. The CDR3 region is CASSFPGGGYTF. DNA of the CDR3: TGCGCCAGCAGCTTCCCTGGGGGGGGCTACACCTTC.

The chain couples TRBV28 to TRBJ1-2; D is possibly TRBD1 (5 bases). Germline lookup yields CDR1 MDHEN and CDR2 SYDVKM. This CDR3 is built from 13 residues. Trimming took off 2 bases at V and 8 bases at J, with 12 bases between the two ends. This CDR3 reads CASSLGAPGGYTF. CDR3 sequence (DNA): TGTGCCAGCAGTTTAGGGGCCCCAGGAGGCTACACCTTC.

CDR3 protein: CASSFGRGDYGYTF. The CDR3, as DNA: TGTGCCAGCAGTTTCGGCAGGGGGGACTATGGCTACACCTTC. The rearrangement joins TRBV28 to TRBJ1-2; 7 bases align to TRBD1. The trim removed 3 bases at V and 3 bases at J, leaving 4 bases unmatched. The V gene's germline CDR1 is MDHEN and CDR2 SYDVKM. CDR3 length: 14 residues.

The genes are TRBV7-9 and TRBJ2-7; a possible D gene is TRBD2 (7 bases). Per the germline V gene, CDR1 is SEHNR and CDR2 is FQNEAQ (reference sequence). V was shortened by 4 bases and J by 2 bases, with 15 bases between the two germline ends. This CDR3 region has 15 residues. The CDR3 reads CASSSGASGPYEQYF. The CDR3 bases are TGTGCCAGCAGCTCAGGGGCTAGCGGCCCCTACGAGCAGTACTTC.

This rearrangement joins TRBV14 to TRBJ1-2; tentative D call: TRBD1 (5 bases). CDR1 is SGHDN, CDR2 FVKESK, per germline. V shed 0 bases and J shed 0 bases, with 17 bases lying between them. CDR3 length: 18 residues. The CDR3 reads CASSQERGQADTNYGYTF. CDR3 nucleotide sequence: TGTGCCAGCAGCCAAGAGAGGGGCCAAGCAGATACTAACTATGGCTACACCTTC.

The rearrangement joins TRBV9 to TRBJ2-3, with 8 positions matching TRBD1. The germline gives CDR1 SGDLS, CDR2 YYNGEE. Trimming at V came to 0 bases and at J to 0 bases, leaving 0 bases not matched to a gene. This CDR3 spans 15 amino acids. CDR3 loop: CASSVGQGSTDTQYF. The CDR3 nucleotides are TGTGCCAGCAGCGTAGGACAGGGGAGCACAGATACGCAGTATTTT.

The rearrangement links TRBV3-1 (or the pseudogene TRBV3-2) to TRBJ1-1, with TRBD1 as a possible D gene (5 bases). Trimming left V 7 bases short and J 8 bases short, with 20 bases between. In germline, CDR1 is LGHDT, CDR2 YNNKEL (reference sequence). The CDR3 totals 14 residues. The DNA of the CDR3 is TGTGCCAGCACCAAAAGAGGGGCCGGGAACGAAGCTTTCTTT. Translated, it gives CASTKRGAGNEAFF.

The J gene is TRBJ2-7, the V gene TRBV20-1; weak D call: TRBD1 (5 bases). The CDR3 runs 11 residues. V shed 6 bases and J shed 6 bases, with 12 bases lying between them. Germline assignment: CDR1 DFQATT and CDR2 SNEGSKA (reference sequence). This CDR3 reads CSAPVGREQYF. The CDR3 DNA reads TGCAGTGCCCCCGTGGGGCGCGAGCAGTACTTC.

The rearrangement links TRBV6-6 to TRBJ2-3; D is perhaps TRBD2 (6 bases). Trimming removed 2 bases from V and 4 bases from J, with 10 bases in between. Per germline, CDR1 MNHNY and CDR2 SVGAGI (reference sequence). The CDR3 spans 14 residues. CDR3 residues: CASSYLGGSDTQYF. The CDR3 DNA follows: TGTGCCAGCAGTTACCTCGGGGGATCAGATACGCAGTATTTT.

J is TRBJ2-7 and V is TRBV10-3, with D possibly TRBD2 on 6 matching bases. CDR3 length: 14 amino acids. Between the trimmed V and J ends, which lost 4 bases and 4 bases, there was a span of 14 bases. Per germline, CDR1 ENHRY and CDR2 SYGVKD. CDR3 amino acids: CAISAVAEGYEQYF. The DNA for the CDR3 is TGTGCCATCAGTGCCGTAGCGGAGGGGTACGAGCAGTACTTC.

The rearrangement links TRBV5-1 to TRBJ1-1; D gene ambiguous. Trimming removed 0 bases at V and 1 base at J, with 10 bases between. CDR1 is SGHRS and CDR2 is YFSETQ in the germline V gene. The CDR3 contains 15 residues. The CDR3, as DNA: TGCGCCAGCAGCTTGGCCGCACAGTGGAACACTGAAGCTTTCTTT. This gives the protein CASSLAAQWNTEAFF. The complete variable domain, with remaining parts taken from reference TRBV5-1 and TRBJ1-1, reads KAGVTQTPRYLIKTRGQQVTLSCSPISGHRSVSWYQQTPGQGLQFLFEYFSETQRNKGNFPGRFSGRQFSNSRSEMNVSTLELGDSALYLCASSLAAQWNTEAFFGQGTRLTVV.

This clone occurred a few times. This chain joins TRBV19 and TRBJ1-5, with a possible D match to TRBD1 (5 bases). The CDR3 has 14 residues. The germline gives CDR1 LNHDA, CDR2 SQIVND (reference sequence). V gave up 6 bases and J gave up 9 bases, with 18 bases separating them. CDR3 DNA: TGTGCCAGTAGAGCTCCGGAATGGGGCGCGCCCCAGCATTTT. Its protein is CASRAPEWGAPQHF.

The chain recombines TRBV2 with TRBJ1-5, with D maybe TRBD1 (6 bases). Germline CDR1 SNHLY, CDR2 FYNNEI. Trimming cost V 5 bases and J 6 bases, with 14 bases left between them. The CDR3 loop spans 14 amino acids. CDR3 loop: CASSYREESQPQHF. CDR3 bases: TGTGCCAGCAGTTACAGGGAGGAGAGTCAGCCCCAGCATTTT.

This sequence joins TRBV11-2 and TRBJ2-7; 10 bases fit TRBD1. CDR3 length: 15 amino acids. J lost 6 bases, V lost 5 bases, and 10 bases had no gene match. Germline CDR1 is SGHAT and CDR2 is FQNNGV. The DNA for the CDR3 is TGTGCCAGCAGCGGATCGGGACAGGGGAGATTCGAGCAGTACTTC. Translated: CASSGSGQGRFEQYF.

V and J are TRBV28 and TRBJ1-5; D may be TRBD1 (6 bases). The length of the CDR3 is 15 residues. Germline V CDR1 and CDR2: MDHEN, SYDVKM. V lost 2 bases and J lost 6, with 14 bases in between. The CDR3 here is CASSLEGHRSQPQHF. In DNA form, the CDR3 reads TGTGCCAGCAGTTTAGAGGGACATAGAAGTCAGCCCCAGCATTTT.

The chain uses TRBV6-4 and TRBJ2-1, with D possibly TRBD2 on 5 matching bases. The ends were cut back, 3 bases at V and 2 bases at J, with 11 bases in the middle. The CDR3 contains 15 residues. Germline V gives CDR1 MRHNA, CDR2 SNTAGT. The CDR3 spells CASSEASGTYNEQFF. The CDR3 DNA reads TGTGCCAGCAGTGAGGCCTCCGGGACCTACAATGAGCAGTTCTTC.

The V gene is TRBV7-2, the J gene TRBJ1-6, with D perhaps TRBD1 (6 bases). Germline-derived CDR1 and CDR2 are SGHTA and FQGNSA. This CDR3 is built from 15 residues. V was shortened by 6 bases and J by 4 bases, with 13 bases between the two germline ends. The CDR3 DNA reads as TGTGCCAGCAGGACCTGGACAGCATATAATTCACCCCTCCACTTT. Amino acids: CASRTWTAYNSPLHF.